Shown below are 7 T cell receptor beta chains from a single sample sequenced in a study of blood T cells in healthy people across ages. Through a sample-barcoded 5' primer and a J-beta primer mix, a second PCR was run for roughly 6 to 12 cycles. TCRdb processed the 5' RACE reads anew with MiXCR; each CDR3 protein has one entry. This table holds about 970,000 distinct CDR3 sequences, roughly 50% found once. The sequenced sample consisted of blood. These receptor sequences come from a woman in her sixties or seventies in good health.

V usage is TRBV7-2 and J usage is TRBJ2-1; the match to TRBD2 covers 7 bases. After removal of 5 bases from V and 5 bases from J, the junction contained 12 bases not matched to a gene. This CDR3 is 16 amino acids long. Per germline, CDR1 SGHTA and CDR2 FQGNSA. The CDR3 sequence is CASSLGPASGNNEQFF. CDR3 bases: TGTGCCAGCAGCCTCGGGCCGGCTAGCGGCAACAATGAGCAGTTCTTC.

In its sample, this clonotype was seen a few times. The chain joins TRBV7-9 to TRBJ2-3; 9 nucleotides match TRBD2. Per germline, CDR1 SEHNR and CDR2 FQNEAQ (reference sequence). This CDR3 is built from 14 residues. V lost 5 bases and J lost 9; bases outside the gene matches: 9. The CDR3 DNA sequence: TGTGCCAGCAGCCCACTTAGCGGGAGCGGCACGCAGTATTTT. Protein product: CASSPLSGSGTQYF.

There are a few counts of this clonotype. The V gene is TRBV12-3 or TRBV12-4, the J gene TRBJ2-3; TRBD2 aligns across 12 bases. Trimming took 3 bases from V and 5 from J; bases not matched to a gene: 3. This CDR3 has 15 amino acids. In DNA, the CDR3 is TGTGCCAGCAGTTTGACTAGCGGGAGAGTAGATACGCAGTATTTT. Protein: CASSLTSGRVDTQYF.

The chain links TRBV27 to TRBJ2-1; 10 nucleotides agree with TRBD2. The CDR3 is 17 residues long. With V trimmed by 5 bases and J by 0 bases, 7 bases remained unmatched. The germline CDR1 and CDR2 sequences are MNHEY and SMNVEV (reference sequence). The DNA of the CDR3 is TGTGCCAGCAGTCGACGACTAGCGGGTAGCTCCTACAATGAGCAGTTCTTC. This translates into CASSRRLAGSSYNEQFF.

This sequence joins TRBV29-1 and TRBJ2-1; D unresolved. The germline V gene encodes CDR1 SQVTM and CDR2 ANQGSEA. V dropped 2 bases and J dropped 0 bases, with 8 bases sitting between them. This CDR3 is 14 amino acids long. In nucleotides, the CDR3 is TGCAGCGTTGAAAAGCGTAGCTCCTACAATGAGCAGTTCTTC. Translated, it gives CSVEKRSSYNEQFF.

This clonotype was seen only a few times. CDR3 sequence: CASTDRGRSYEQYF. The CDR3 coding sequence is TGTGCCAGCACTGACAGGGGGAGATCCTACGAGCAGTACTTC. V usage is TRBV28 and J usage is TRBJ2-7; 9 bases agree with TRBD1. The CDR3 sequence is 14 residues long. Germline assignment: CDR1 MDHEN and CDR2 SYDVKM. V dropped 7 bases and J dropped 1; count of bases not matched to a gene: 5.

V and J are TRBV27 and TRBJ2-1, with TRBD1 matching over 8 bases. The trim removed 2 bases at V and 4 bases at J, leaving 10 bases unmatched. In germline, CDR1 is MNHEY, CDR2 SMNVEV (reference sequence). The CDR3 is made up of 17 amino acids. CDR3 sequence reads: CASSLSQGAGRYNEQFF. The CDR3 coding sequence is TGTGCCAGCAGTTTAAGCCAGGGGGCCGGACGGTACAATGAGCAGTTCTTC.